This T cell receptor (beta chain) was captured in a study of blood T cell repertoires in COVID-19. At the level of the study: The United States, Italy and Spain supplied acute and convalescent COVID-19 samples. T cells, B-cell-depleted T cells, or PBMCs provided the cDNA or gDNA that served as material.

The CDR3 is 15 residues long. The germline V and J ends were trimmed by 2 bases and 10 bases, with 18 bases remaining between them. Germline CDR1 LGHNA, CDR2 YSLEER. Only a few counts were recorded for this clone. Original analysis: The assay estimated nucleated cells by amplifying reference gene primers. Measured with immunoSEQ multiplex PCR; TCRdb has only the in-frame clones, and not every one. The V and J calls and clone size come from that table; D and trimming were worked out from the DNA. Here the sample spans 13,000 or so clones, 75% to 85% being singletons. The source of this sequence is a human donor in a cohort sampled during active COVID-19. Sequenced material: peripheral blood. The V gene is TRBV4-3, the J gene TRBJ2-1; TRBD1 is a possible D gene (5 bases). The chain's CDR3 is CASSQSTHGAGEQFF. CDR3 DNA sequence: TGCGCCAGCAGCCAAAGTACTCATGGGGCAGGGGAGCAGTTCTTC.